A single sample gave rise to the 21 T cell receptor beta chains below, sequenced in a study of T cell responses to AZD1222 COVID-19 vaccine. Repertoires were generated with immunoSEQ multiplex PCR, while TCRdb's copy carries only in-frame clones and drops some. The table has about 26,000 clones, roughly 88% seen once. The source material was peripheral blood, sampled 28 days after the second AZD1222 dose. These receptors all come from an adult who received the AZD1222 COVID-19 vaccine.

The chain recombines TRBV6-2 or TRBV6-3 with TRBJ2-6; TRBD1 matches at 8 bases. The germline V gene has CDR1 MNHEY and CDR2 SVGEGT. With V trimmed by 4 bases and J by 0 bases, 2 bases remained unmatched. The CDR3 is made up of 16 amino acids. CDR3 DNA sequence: TGTGCCAGCAGTTTTACAGGGGGCTCTGGGGCCAACGTCCTGACTTTC. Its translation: CASSFTGGSGANVLTF.

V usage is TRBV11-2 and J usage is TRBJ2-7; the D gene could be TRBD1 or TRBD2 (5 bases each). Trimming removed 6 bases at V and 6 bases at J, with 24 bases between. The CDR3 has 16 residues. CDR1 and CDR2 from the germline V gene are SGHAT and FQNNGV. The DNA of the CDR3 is TGTGCCAGCAGACCAATGAGTAACCGGGGACCACCCGAGCAGTACTTC. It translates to CASRPMSNRGPPEQYF.

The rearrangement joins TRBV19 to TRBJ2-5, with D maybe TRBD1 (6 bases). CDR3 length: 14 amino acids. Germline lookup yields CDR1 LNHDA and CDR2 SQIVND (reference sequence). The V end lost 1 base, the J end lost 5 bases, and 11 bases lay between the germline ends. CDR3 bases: TGTGCCAGTAGTATAGTGGGACAAACGGAGACCCAGTACTTC. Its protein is CASSIVGQTETQYF.

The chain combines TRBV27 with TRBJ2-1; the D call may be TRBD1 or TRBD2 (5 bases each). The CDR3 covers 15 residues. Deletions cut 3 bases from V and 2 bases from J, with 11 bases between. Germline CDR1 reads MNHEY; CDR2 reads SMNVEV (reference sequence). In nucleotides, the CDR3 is TGTGCCAGCAGTTTTGGTGGGGGAGCCTACAATGAGCAGTTCTTC. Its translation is CASSFGGGAYNEQFF.

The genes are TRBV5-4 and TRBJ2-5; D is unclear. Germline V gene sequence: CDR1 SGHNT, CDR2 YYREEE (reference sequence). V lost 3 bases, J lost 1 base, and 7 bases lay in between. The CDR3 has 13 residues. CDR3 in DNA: TGTGCCAGCAGCTGGCACTCCCAAGAGACCCAGTACTTC. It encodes CASSWHSQETQYF.

As DNA, the CDR3 is TGCGCCAGCAAAAAAGCGGGGACTAGCACAGATACGCAGTATTTT. Its translation is CASKKAGTSTDTQYF. This chain uses TRBV10-1 with TRBJ2-3; 7 bases are shared with TRBD2. The CDR3 has 15 amino acids. After removal of 7 bases from V and 0 bases from J, the junction contained 7 bases not matched to a gene. CDR1 and CDR2 from the germline V gene are WNHNN and SYGVQD (reference sequence).

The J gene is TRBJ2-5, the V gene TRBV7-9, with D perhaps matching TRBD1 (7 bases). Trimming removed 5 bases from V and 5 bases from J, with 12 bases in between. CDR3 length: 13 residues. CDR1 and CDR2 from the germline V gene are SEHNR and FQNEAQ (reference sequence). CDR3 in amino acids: CASSPRGEETQYF. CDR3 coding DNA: TGTGCCAGCAGCCCCAGGGGGGAGGAGACCCAGTACTTC.

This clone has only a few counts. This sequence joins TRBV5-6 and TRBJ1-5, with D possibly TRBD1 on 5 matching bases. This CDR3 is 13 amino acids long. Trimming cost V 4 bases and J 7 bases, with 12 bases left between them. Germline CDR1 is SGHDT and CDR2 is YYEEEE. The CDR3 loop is CASSPGGGQPQHF. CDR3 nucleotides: TGTGCCAGCAGCCCGGGTGGGGGACAGCCCCAGCATTTT.

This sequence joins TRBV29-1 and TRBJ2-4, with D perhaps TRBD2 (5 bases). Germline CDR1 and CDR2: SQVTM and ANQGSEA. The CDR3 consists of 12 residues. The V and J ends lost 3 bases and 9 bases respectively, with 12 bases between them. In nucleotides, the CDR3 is TGCAGCGTTGAGGGCCAGCGGAGCATTCAGTACTTC. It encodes CSVEGQRSIQYF.

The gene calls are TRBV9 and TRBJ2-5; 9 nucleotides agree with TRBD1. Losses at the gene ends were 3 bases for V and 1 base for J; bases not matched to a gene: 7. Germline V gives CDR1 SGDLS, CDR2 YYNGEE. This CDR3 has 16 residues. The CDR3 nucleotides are TGTGCCAGCAGCGAAGCCGCACAGGGGGCCCAAGAGACCCAGTACTTC. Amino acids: CASSEAAQGAQETQYF.

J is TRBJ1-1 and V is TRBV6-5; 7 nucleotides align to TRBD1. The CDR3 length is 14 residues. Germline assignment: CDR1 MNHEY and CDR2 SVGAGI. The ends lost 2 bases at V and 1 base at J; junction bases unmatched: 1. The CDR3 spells CASSYRGPNTEAFF. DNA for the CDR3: TGTGCCAGCAGTTACAGGGGGCCGAACACTGAAGCTTTCTTT.

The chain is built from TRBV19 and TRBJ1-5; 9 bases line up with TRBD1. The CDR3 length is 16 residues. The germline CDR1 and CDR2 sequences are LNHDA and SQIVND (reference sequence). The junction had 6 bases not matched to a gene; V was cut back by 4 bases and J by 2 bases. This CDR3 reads CASSKQGAGGNQPQHF. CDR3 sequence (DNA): TGTGCCAGTAGTAAACAGGGGGCGGGTGGCAATCAGCCCCAGCATTTT.

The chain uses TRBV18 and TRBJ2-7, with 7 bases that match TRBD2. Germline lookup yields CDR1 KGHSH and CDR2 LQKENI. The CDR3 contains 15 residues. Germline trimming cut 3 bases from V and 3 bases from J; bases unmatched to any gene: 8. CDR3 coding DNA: TGTGCCAGCTCACCGTCCGCGGGGGACCTCTACGAGCAGTACTTC. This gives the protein CASSPSAGDLYEQYF.

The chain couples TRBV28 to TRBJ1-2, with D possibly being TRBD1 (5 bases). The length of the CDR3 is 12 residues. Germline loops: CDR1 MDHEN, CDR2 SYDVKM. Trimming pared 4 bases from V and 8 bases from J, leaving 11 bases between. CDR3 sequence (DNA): TGTGCCAGCAGTTCGGCAGGGACGGGCTACACCTTC. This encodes CASSSAGTGYTF.

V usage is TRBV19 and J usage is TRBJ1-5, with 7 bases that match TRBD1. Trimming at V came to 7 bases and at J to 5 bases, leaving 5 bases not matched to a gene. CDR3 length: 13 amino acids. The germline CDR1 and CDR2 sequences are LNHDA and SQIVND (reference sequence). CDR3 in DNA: TGTGCCAGTAAGGAAACAGGGGATCAGCCCCAGCATTTT. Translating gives CASKETGDQPQHF.

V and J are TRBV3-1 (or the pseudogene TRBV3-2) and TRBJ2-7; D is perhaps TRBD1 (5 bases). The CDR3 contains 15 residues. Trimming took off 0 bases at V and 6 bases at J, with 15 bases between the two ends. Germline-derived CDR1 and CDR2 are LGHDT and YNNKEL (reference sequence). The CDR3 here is CASSQDAVRDREQYF. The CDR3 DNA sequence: TGTGCCAGCAGCCAAGACGCGGTCAGGGATCGCGAGCAGTACTTC.

CDR3 DNA sequence: TGTGCCAGCAGCCAAGTAGGGGGGCGAGGAAACACCATATATTTT. It yields the protein CASSQVGGRGNTIYF. The rearrangement links TRBV3-1 (or the pseudogene TRBV3-2) to TRBJ1-3; maybe TRBD1 (6 bases). The CDR3 consists of 15 residues. Germline V gene lookup returns CDR1 LGHDT and CDR2 YNNKEL (reference sequence). V was clipped by 1 base and J by 4 bases, with 11 bases between them.

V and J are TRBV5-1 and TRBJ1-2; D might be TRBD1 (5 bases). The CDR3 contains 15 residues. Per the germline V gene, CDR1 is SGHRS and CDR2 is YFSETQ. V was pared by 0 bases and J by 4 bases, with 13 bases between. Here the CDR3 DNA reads TGCGCCAGCAGCTTGGGACGCGGGGGAGGCTATGGCTACACCTTC. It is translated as CASSLGRGGGYGYTF.

The CDR3 coding sequence is TGTGCCAGCAGTGACTCGGGACAGAACACAGATACGCAGTATTTT. Translating gives CASSDSGQNTDTQYF. V usage is TRBV2 and J usage is TRBJ2-3; the match to TRBD1 covers 7 bases. Germline V gene sequence: CDR1 SNHLY, CDR2 FYNNEI. The trim removed 3 bases at V and 2 bases at J, leaving 5 bases unmatched. CDR3 length: 15 amino acids.

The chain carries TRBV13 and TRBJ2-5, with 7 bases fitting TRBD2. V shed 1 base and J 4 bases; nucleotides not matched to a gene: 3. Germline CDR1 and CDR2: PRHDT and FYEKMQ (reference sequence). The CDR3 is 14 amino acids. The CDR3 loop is CASSLVAGVETQYF. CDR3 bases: TGTGCCAGCAGCTTAGTGGCGGGGGTAGAGACCCAGTACTTC.

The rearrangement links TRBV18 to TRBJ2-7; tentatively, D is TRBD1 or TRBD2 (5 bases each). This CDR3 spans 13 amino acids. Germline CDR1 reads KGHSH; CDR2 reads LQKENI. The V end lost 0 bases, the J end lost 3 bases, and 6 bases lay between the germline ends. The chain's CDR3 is CASSPPGGYEQYF. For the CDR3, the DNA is TGTGCCAGCTCACCACCTGGGGGCTACGAGCAGTACTTC.